The clone carrying this TCR beta chain showed up just once. Its antigen is not known. The CDR3 has 19 amino acids. These data are taken from a study of STAT5B mutations in CD4+ large granular lymphocyte leukemia. Study-wide results and caveats: Top patient clones used TRBV06 genes more often: 8/27 versus 2/35 in controls. Higher CD4+ than CD8+ T-LGLL clonality might reflect small sample size.

Sequencing used immunoSEQ multiplex PCR; TCRdb keeps in-frame clones, though not all of them. Of under 40,000 clones listed, approximately 79% are singletons. Sequencing used CD4+ T cells from blood buffy coats. The chain recombines TRBV12-1 with TRBJ2-1; the table names TRBD2, a call not compared with the DNA. TRBV12-1 is assigned pseudogene status. This clonotype originated in a human donor in good health. Here the CDR3 DNA reads TGTGCCAGCAGCTTCCCATCCTGGCGGGAGGGGGACTCCTACAATGAGCAGTTCTTC. It yields the protein CASSFPSWREGDSYNEQFF.